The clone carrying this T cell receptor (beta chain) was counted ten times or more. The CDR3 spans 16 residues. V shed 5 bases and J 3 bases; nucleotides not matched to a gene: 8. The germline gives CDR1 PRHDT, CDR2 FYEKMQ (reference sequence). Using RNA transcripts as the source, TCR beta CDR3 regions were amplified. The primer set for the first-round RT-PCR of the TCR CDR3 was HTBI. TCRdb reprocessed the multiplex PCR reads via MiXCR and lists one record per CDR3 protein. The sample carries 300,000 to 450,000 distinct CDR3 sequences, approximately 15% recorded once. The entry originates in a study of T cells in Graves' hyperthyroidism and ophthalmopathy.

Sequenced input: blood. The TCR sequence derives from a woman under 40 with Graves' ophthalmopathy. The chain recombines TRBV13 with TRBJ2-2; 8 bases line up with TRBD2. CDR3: CASSLKTSAYTGELFF. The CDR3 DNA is TGTGCCAGCAGCCTCAAGACTAGCGCTTACACCGGGGAGCTGTTTTTT.